Below, 10 T cell receptor beta chains from the same sample are listed, as sequenced in a study of OX40 agonist ivuxolimab in advanced cancers. Method: immunoSEQ multiplex PCR; TCRdb's copy keeps in-frame clones and lacks some. The sample carries around 80,000 clones, 85% recorded once. This specimen was CD4+ or CD8+ T cells sorted from blood, taken in a trial of the OX40 agonist ivuxolimab. The receptor source for this set is an adult with an advanced solid tumor such as melanoma, head and neck, liver or kidney cancer.

This sequence joins TRBV4-3 and TRBJ2-1; 7 bases are a match to TRBD2. Trimming cost V 4 bases and J 14 bases; bases outside gene matches: 11. The germline V gene encodes CDR1 LGHNA and CDR2 YSLEER. This CDR3 spans 13 amino acids. The CDR3 region has the DNA TGCGCCAGCAGCCCTACCCCTGGCGGGAGAGAGTTCTTC. This sequence encodes CASSPTPGGREFF.

The rearrangement links TRBV11-2 to TRBJ2-7; no firm D call. There are 13 residues in the CDR3. Deletions cut 0 bases from V and 4 bases from J, with 7 bases between. The germline V gene encodes CDR1 SGHAT and CDR2 FQNNGV. The CDR3 spells CASSLERVYEQYF. The CDR3 DNA sequence: TGTGCCAGCAGCTTAGAAAGGGTGTACGAGCAGTACTTC.

The rearrangement joins TRBV11-2 to TRBJ1-4, with TRBD1 identical over 7 bases. This CDR3 has 15 amino acids. Germline trimming cut 6 bases from V and 8 bases from J; bases unmatched to any gene: 12. CDR1 and CDR2 (germline): SGHAT, FQNNGV. CDR3 amino acids: CASSSPGTDTEKLFF. CDR3 in DNA: TGTGCCAGCAGTTCCCCCGGGACAGATACAGAAAAACTGTTTTTT.

The table lists this clone with a count of one. The genes are TRBV7-9 and TRBJ1-1; D is undetermined. Trimming shortened V by 5 bases and J by 4 bases, and 11 bases separated the two germline ends. CDR3 size: 13 residues. The V gene's germline CDR1 is SEHNR and CDR2 FQNEAQ (reference sequence). CDR3 region: CASSIQSFTEAFF. CDR3 bases: TGTGCCAGCAGCATACAGTCGTTCACTGAAGCTTTCTTT.

This clone showed up just a few times. The J gene is TRBJ1-1, the V gene TRBV2; D is perhaps TRBD1 (5 bases). CDR1 and CDR2 (germline): SNHLY, FYNNEI. Trimming took 5 bases from V and 4 from J, leaving 11 bases between them. The CDR3 has 13 residues. CDR3 loop: CASSIDSRTEAFF. CDR3 nucleotide sequence: TGTGCCAGCAGTATCGACAGCCGCACTGAAGCTTTCTTT.

The chain has TRBV9 and TRBJ2-5; D may be TRBD1 or TRBD2 (5 bases each). CDR1 and CDR2 (germline): SGDLS, YYNGEE. V lost 4 bases, J lost 4 bases, and 14 bases lay in between. The CDR3 spans 14 residues. CDR3 protein: CASSPQRDRETQYF. The DNA for the CDR3 is TGTGCCAGCAGCCCCCAGAGGGACCGAGAGACCCAGTACTTC.

Only a few counts were recorded for this clone. V and J are TRBV4-1 and TRBJ1-2; D remains ambiguous. With 1 base removed from V and 6 bases from J, the gap between germline ends came to 6 bases. This CDR3 has 12 residues. Germline CDR1 is MGHRA and CDR2 is YSYEKL. In nucleotides, the CDR3 is TGCGCCAGCAGCCAAGCCGGGGATGGCTACACCTTC. It translates to CASSQAGDGYTF.

For this clone: Its ends do not fully match the called genes, so a read error is possible. This chain's CDR3 is CATSGQVNYGYTF. CDR3 DNA sequence: TGTGCCACCAGTGGACAGGTGAACTATGGCTACACCTTC. This chain links TRBV10-3 with TRBJ1-2; 7 bases line up with TRBD1. CDR3 length: 13 amino acids. Germline V gene sequence: CDR1 ENHRY, CDR2 SYGVKD.

The chain uses TRBV14 and TRBJ1-3; a weak D match, TRBD1 (5 bases). Germline V CDR1 and CDR2: SGHDN, FVKESK. This CDR3 has 12 residues. Trimming removed 6 bases at V and 10 bases at J, with 13 bases between. The CDR3, as DNA: TGTGCCAGCAGAGCCGGGGGTCCAACCATATATTTT. Its protein product is CASRAGGPTIYF.

This sequence joins TRBV4-3 and TRBJ1-2; D not resolved. The germline V gene has CDR1 LGHNA and CDR2 YSLEER. CDR3 length equals 12 residues. With 11 bases removed from V and 3 bases from J, the gap between germline ends came to 13 bases. DNA for the CDR3: TGCGCCGGACCAAGGAGCGACTATGGCTACACCTTC. Its protein is CAGPRSDYGYTF.